Below, one T cell receptor beta chain is given with its context. This sample was taken from a study of blood T cell repertoires in COVID-19. Libraries were prepared by immunoSEQ multiplex PCR; TCRdb keeps only in-frame clonotypes and omits some of them. This sample has roughly 360,000 clones; roughly 90% occur once, and the top ten carry approximately 0.96%. The V segment lost 1 base and the J segment 2 bases; nucleotides outside the gene matches: 5. Germline CDR1 reads SGHRS; CDR2 reads YFSETQ. There are 15 residues in the CDR3. The chain couples TRBV5-1 to TRBJ1-1; 7 bases are a match to TRBD1. The receptor was derived from a woman in her twenties or thirties with acute COVID-19. Sequencing was carried out using PBMCs or T cells enriched from blood (not recorded which). The CDR3 coding sequence is TGCGCCAGCAGCTTGAAAGGACAGGCTAACACTGAAGCTTTCTTT. Translating it yields CASSLKGQANTEAFF.